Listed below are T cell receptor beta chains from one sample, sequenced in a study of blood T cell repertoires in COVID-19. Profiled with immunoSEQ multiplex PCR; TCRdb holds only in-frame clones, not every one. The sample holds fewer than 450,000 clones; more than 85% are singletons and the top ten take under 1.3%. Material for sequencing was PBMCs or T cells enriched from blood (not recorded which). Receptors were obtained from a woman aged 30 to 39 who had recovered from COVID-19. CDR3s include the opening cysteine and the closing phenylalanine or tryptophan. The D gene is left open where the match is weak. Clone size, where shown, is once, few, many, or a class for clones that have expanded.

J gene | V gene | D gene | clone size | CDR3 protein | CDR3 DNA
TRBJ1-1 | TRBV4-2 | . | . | CASSQVSGTEAFF | TGTGCCAGCAGCCAAGTGTCGGGTACTGAAGCTTTCTTT
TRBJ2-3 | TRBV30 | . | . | CAWSEGQGTDTQYF | TGTGCCTGGAGTGAGGGGCAGGGCACAGATACGCAGTATTTT
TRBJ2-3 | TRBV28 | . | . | CASSPLETDQGTDTQYF | TGTGCCAGCAGTCCCCTTGAGACAGACCAAGGCACAGATACGCAGTATTTT
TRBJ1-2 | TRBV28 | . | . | CASSSRGTANYGYTF | TGTGCCAGCAGTTCAAGGGGGACGGCGAACTATGGCTACACCTTC
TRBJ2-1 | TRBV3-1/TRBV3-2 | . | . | CASSQDAAPGTISYNEQFF | TGTGCCAGCAGCCAAGATGCCGCCCCCGGGACAATCTCCTACAATGAGCAGTTCTTC
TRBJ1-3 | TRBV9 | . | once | CASSVAGENTIYF | TGTGCCAGCAGCGTAGCCGGGGAAAACACCATATATTTT
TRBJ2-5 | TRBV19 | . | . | CASSLVGETQYF | TGTGCCAGTAGCCTGGTCGGAGAGACCCAGTACTTC
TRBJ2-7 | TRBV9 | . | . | CASSVSSGGGFEQYF | TGTGCCAGCAGCGTAAGCTCCGGAGGCGGGTTCGAGCAGTACTTC
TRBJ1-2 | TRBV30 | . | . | CAWSVLAGSLDGYTF | TGTGCCTGGAGTGTATTAGCAGGGTCCCTTGATGGCTACACCTTC
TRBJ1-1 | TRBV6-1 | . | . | CASSERGGENTEAFF | TGTGCCAGCAGTGAACGCGGGGGCGAAAACACTGAAGCTTTCTTT
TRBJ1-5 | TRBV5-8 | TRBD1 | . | CASSLGGTGVGQPQHF | TGTGCCAGCAGCTTGGGTGGGACAGGGGTAGGACAGCCCCAGCATTTT
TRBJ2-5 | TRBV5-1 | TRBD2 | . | CASSPPLAGGRETQYF | TGCGCCAGCAGCCCTCCACTAGCGGGGGGACGAGAGACCCAGTACTTC
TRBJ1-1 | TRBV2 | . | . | CASSGIPGLLMNTEAFF | TGTGCCAGCAGTGGTATTCCGGGACTCCTAATGAACACTGAAGCTTTCTTT
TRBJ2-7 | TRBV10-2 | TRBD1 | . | CASSPGTGIQVGYEQYF | TGCGCCAGCAGTCCCGGGACAGGGATCCAAGTCGGCTATGAGCAGTACTTC
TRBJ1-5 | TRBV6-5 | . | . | CASSYSRAGPQHF | TGTGCCAGCAGTTACTCGAGGGCCGGTCCCCAGCATTTT
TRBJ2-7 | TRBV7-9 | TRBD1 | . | CASSRIQGQGLPYEQYF | TGTGCCAGCAGCCGAATTCAGGGACAGGGACTTCCCTACGAGCAGTACTTC
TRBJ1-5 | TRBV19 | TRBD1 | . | CASSTLRGTGGFSNQPQHF | TGTGCCAGTAGTACACTCCGCGGGACAGGGGGGTTTAGCAATCAGCCCCAGCATTTT
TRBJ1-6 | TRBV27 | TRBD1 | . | CASSPGTGGIPWEPLHF | TGTGCCAGCAGCCCCGGGACAGGGGGCATTCCATGGGAACCCCTCCACTTT
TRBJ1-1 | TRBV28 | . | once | CASSSTGNTEAFF | TGTGCCAGCAGTTCGACGGGGAACACTGAAGCTTTCTTT
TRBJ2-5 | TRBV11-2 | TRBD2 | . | CASTIKTSAATQYF | TGTGCCAGCACCATCAAGACTAGCGCGGCGACCCAGTACTTC
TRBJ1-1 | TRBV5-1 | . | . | CASSLEGLGDTEAFF | TGCGCCAGCAGCTTGGAGGGGTTAGGCGACACTGAAGCTTTCTTT
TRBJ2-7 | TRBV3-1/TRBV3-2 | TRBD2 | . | CASSQAGLAGGVTYEQYF | TGTGCCAGCAGCCAGGCGGGACTAGCGGGGGGGGTTACCTACGAGCAGTACTTC
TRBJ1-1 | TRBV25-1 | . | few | CASSEPGWQGTMKTEAFF | TGTGCCAGCAGTGAACCCGGATGGCAGGGGACAATGAAAACTGAAGCTTTCTTT
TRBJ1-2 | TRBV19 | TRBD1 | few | CASSIGRQGAYGYTF | TGTGCCAGTAGTATAGGGCGACAGGGCGCGTATGGCTACACCTTC
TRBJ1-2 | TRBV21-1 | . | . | CASSKGGGGQWGYTF | TGTGCCAGCAGCAAAGGGGGCGGAGGACAGTGGGGCTACACCTTC
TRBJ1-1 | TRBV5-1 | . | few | CASSRGSQNTEAFF | TGCGCCAGCAGCAGGGGTTCGCAGAACACTGAAGCTTTCTTT
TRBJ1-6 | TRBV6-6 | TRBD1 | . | CASSYGQGEFSPLHF | TGTGCCAGCAGTTATGGACAGGGTGAGTTTTCACCCCTCCACTTT
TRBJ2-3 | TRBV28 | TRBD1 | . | CASRLGTATQYF | TGTGCCAGCAGGCTCGGGACAGCTACGCAGTATTTT
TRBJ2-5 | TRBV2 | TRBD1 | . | CASSRDRDSETQYF | TGTGCCAGCAGCCGGGACAGGGATAGTGAGACCCAGTACTTC
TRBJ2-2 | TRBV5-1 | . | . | CASSEGVTGELFF | TGCGCCAGCAGCGAAGGGGTGACCGGGGAGCTGTTTTTT
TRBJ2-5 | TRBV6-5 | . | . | CASSYGGVETQYF | TGTGCCAGCAGTTACGGCGGGGTTGAGACCCAGTACTTC
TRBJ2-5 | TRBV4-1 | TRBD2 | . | CASSQGGGSLETQYF | TGCGCCAGCAGCCAAGGGGGGGGTAGTTTGGAGACCCAGTACTTC
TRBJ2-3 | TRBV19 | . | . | CASSSRLSLTDTQYF | TGTGCCAGTAGTAGCCGCCTATCCCTCACAGATACGCAGTATTTT
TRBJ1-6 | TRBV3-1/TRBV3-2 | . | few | CASSQGLPRNNSPLHF | TGTGCCAGCAGCCAAGGCCTCCCCAGGAATAATTCACCCCTCCACTTT
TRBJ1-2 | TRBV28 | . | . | CASSLWARVGDLGYTF | TGTGCCAGCAGTTTATGGGCCAGAGTCGGGGATTTGGGCTACACCTTC
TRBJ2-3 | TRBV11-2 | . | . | CASSRSGSTDTQYF | TGTGCCAGCAGCCGCAGCGGTAGCACAGATACGCAGTATTTT
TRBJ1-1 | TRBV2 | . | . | CASRPHAGMNTEAFF | TGTGCCAGCAGACCCCATGCCGGGATGAACACTGAAGCTTTCTTT
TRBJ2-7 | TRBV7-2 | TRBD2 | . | CASSVPSGGVSYEQYF | TGTGCCAGCAGCGTCCCCAGCGGGGGTGTCTCCTACGAGCAGTACTTC
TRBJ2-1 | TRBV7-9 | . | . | CASRTITRSRYNEQFF | TGTGCCAGCAGGACAATTACCAGGTCACGCTACAATGAGCAGTTCTTC
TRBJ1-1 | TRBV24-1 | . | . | CATSDSSGHEAFF | TGTGCCACCTCCGACTCTTCGGGACATGAAGCTTTCTTT
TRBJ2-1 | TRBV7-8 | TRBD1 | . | CASSPGQGSSYNEQFF | TGTGCCAGCAGCCCGGGACAGGGTAGCTCCTACAATGAGCAGTTCTTC
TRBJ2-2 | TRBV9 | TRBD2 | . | CASSALAGANTGELFF | TGTGCCAGCAGCGCACTAGCGGGGGCGAACACCGGGGAGCTGTTTTTT
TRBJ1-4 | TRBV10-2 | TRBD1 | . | CASEPTGGREKLFF | TGCGCCAGCGAACCGACAGGGGGCAGGGAAAAACTGTTTTTT